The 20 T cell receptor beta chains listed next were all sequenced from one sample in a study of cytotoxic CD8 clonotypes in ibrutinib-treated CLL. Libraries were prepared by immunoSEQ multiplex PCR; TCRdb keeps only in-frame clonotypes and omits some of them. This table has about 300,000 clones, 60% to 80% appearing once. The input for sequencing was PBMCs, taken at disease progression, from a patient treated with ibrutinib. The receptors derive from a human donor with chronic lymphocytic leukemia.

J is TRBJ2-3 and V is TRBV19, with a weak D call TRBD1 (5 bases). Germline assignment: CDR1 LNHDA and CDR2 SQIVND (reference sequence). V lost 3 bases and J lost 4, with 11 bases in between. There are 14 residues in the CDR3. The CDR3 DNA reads TGTGCCAGTAGTATTATTGGGGCGCCAGATACGCAGTATTTT. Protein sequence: CASSIIGAPDTQYF.

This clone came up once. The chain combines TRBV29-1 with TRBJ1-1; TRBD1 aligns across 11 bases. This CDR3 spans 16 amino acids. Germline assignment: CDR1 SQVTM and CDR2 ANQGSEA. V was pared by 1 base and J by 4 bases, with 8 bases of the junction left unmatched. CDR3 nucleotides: TGCAGCGTTGAAGGGACAGGGGGCAAGAGGAGCACTGAAGCTTTCTTT. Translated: CSVEGTGGKRSTEAFF.

DNA for the CDR3: TGTGCCAGCAGCTTAGGGAAGAACACTGAAGCTTTCTTT. This sequence encodes CASSLGKNTEAFF. The genes are TRBV7-9 and TRBJ1-1; D is uncertain. The V and J ends lost 1 base and 1 base respectively, with 4 bases between them. This CDR3 has 13 amino acids. Per germline, CDR1 SEHNR and CDR2 FQNEAQ (reference sequence). The full variable domain, its missing parts supplied by reference TRBV7-9 and TRBJ1-1, is DTGVSQNPRHKITKRGQNVTFRCDPISEHNRLYWYRQTLGQGPEFLTYFQNEAQLEKSRLLSDRFSAERPKGSFSTLEIQRTEQGDSAMYLCASSLGKNTEAFFGQGTRLTVV.

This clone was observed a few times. In nucleotides, the CDR3 is TGCAGCGCCGAGGGGGACATCAGATTGTATTTT. This codes for CSAEGDIRLYF. The rearrangement joins TRBV29-1 to TRBJ2-3; D perhaps matches TRBD1 (6 bases). CDR3 length: 11 residues. Trimming took 7 bases from V and 14 from J, leaving 19 bases between them. Germline CDR1 reads SQVTM; CDR2 reads ANQGSEA.

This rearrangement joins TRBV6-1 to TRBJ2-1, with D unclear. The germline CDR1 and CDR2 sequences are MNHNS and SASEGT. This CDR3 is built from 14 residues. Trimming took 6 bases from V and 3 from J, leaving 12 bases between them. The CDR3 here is CASSLRPRYNEQFF. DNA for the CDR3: TGTGCCAGCAGCCTAAGACCACGCTACAATGAGCAGTTCTTC.

The CDR3 DNA reads TGCGCCAGCAGCCAGCGGACCGTCCCCTACGAGCAGTACTTC. This translates into CASSQRTVPYEQYF. This chain joins TRBV10-2 and TRBJ2-7; D is perhaps TRBD2 (5 bases). Germline-derived CDR1 and CDR2 are WSHSY and SAAADI. This CDR3 is built from 14 residues. V was clipped by 6 bases and J by 2 bases, with 14 bases between them.

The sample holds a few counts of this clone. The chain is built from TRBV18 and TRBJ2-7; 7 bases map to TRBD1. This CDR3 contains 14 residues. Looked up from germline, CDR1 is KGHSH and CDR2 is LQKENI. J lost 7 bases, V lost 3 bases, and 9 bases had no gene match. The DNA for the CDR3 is TGTGCCAGCTCACCCGCCTTGGACAGGCGGGAGCAGTACTTC. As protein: CASSPALDRREQYF.

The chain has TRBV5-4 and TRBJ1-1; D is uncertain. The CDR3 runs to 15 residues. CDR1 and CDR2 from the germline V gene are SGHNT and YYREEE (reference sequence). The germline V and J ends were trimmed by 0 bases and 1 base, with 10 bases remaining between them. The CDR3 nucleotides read TGTGCCAGCAGCTTGGCTGGATGGGGGAACACTGAAGCTTTCTTT. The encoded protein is CASSLAGWGNTEAFF. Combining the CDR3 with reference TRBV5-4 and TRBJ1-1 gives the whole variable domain ETGVTQSPTHLIKTRGQQVTLRCSSQSGHNTVSWYQQALGQGPQFIFQYYREEENGRGNFPPRFSGLQFPNYSSELNVNALELDDSALYLCASSLAGWGNTEAFFGQGTRLTVV.

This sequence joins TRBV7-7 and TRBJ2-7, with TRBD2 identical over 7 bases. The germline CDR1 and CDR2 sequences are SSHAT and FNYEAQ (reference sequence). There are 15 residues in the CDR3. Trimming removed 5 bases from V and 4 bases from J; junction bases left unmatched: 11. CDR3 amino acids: CASSPHPAGEYEQYF. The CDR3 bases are TGTGCCAGCAGCCCCCACCCGGCGGGAGAATACGAGCAGTACTTC.

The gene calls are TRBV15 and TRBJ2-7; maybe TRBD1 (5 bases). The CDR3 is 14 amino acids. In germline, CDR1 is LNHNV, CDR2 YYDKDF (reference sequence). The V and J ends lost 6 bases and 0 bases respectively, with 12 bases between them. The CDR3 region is CATSADIVSYEQYF. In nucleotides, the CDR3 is TGTGCCACCAGTGCGGACATCGTCTCCTACGAGCAGTACTTC.

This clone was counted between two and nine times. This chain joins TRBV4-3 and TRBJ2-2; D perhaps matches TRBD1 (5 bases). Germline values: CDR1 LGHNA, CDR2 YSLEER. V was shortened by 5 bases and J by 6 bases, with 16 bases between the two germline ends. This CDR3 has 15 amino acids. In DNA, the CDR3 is TGCGCCAGCAGCGAGACAGTCTTACCGGCCGGGGAGCTGTTTTTT. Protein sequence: CASSETVLPAGELFF.

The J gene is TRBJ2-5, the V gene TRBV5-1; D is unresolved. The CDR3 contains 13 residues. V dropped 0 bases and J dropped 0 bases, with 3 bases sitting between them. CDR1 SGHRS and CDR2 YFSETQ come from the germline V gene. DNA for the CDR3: TGCGCCAGCAGCTTGGGTAACCAAGAGACCCAGTACTTC. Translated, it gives CASSLGNQETQYF.

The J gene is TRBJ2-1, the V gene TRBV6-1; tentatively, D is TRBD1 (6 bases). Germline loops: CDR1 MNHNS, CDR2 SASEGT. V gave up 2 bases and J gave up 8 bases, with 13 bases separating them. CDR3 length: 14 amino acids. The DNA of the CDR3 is TGTGCCAGCAGTGAAATCGGTGGGGGCTATGAGCAGTTCTTC. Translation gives CASSEIGGGYEQFF.

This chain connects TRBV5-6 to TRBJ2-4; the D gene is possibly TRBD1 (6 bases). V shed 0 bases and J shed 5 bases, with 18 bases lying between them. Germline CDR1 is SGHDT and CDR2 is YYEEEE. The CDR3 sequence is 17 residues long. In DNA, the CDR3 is TGTGCCAGCAGCTTGGCGCTGAACAGGGTGGGGGAAAACATTCAGTACTTC. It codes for CASSLALNRVGENIQYF.

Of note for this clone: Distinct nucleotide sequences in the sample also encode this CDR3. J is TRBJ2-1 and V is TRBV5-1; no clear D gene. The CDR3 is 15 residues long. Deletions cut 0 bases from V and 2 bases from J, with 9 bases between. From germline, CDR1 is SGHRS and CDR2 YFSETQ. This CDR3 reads CASSLEGSPYNEQFF. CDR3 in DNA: TGCGCCAGCAGCTTGGAAGGATCCCCCTACAATGAGCAGTTCTTC. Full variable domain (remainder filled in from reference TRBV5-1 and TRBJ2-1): KAGVTQTPRYLIKTRGQQVTLSCSPISGHRSVSWYQQTPGQGLQFLFEYFSETQRNKGNFPGRFSGRQFSNSRSEMNVSTLELGDSALYLCASSLEGSPYNEQFFGPGTRLTVL.

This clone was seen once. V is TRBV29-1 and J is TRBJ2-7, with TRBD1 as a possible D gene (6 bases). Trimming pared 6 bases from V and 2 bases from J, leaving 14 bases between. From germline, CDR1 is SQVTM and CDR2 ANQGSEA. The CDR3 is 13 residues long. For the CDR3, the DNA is TGCAGCGTGGGACAAGGAAGTCCCTACGAGCAGTACTTC. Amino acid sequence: CSVGQGSPYEQYF.

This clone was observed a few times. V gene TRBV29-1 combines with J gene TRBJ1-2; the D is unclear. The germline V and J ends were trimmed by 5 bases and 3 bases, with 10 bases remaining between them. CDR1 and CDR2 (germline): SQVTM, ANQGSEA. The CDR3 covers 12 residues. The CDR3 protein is CSVSDGHYGYTF. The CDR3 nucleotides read TGCAGCGTTTCGGACGGACACTATGGCTACACCTTC.

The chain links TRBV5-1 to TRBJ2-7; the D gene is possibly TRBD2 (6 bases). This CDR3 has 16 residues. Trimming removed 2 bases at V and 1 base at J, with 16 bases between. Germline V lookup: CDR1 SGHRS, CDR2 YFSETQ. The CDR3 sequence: CASSFFRESRSYEQYF. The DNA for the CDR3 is TGCGCCAGCAGCTTTTTTCGGGAGTCGAGATCCTACGAGCAGTACTTC.

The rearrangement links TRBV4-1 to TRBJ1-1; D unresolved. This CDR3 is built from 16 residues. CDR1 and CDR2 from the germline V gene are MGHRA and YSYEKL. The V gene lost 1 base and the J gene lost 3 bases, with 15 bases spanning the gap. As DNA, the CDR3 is TGCGCCAGCAGCCAAGTCGGCATGGAGTGGGACACTGAAGCTTTCTTT. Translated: CASSQVGMEWDTEAFF.

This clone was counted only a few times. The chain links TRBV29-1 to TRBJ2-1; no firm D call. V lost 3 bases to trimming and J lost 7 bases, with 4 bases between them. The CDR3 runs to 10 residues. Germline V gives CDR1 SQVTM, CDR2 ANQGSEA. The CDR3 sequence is CSVERNEQFF. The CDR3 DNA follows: TGCAGCGTTGAGAGGAATGAGCAGTTCTTC.